The next 26 T cell receptor beta chains were all read from a single sample in a study of cytomegalovirus exposure and HLA in healthy donors. Clones were sequenced by immunoSEQ multiplex PCR, and TCRdb holds only the in-frame ones, with some missing. The sample carries 160,000 or so clones, approximately 90% recorded once. The specimen was PBMCs. The receptors originated from a man aged 18 to 30 in good health and CMV-seronegative.

The chain is built from TRBV27 and TRBJ2-1; 7 bases line up with TRBD2. CDR3 length: 15 residues. V shed 4 bases, J shed 3 bases, and the junction held 6 bases outside the gene matches. Per the germline V gene, CDR1 is MNHEY and CDR2 is SMNVEV (reference sequence). The CDR3 DNA is TGTGCCAGCAGTTCTCCTAGCGGAGTCTACAATGAGCAGTTCTTC. Amino acids: CASSSPSGVYNEQFF.

This chain joins TRBV7-2 and TRBJ1-1; D might be TRBD1 (6 bases). Germline-derived CDR1 and CDR2 are SGHTA and FQGNSA. This CDR3 spans 14 amino acids. V was shortened by 1 base and J by 7 bases, with 13 bases between the two germline ends. The CDR3 protein is CASSLGGQPVEAFF. In DNA, the CDR3 is TGTGCCAGCAGCTTAGGCGGACAGCCCGTTGAAGCTTTCTTT.

The CDR3 coding sequence is TGCAGCGTTCCGAGGGCCGACAGGGATCCTCCCGGAGGTGAAGCTTTCTTT. Translated, it gives CSVPRADRDPPGGEAFF. The rearrangement links TRBV29-1 to TRBJ1-1, with 7 bases that match TRBD1. The CDR3 contains 17 residues. CDR1 and CDR2 (germline): SQVTM, ANQGSEA. Unmatched junction bases numbered 22, after V lost 5 bases and J lost 7 bases.

The table lists this clone with a few counts. This chain joins TRBV5-1 and TRBJ1-4, with 9 nucleotides matching TRBD1. Germline CDR1 is SGHRS and CDR2 is YFSETQ. The CDR3 is 15 amino acids. V was clipped by 4 bases and J by 10 bases; unmatched bases: 11. The CDR3 bases are TGCGCCAGCAGCCCGGGGACAGGGTGGGGTGGAAAACTGTTTTTT. It yields the protein CASSPGTGWGGKLFF.

CDR3 residues: CASSYSSGETQYF. CDR3 coding DNA: TGTGCCAGCAGTTACTCTTCCGGGGAGACCCAGTACTTC. V is TRBV6-5 and J is TRBJ2-5; D gene ambiguous. V was shortened by 0 bases and J by 5 bases, with 7 bases between the two germline ends. The CDR3 length is 13 residues. The germline gives CDR1 MNHEY, CDR2 SVGAGI.

The genes are TRBV2 and TRBJ1-5; D not certain. Trimming stripped 4 bases from V and 0 bases from J, with 7 bases between. The CDR3 spans 14 residues. Germline V gene sequence: CDR1 SNHLY, CDR2 FYNNEI. CDR3 sequence: CASSGGYSNQPQHF. DNA of the CDR3: TGTGCCAGCAGTGGCGGGTATAGCAATCAGCCCCAGCATTTT.

V is TRBV7-2 and J is TRBJ2-7; 9 nucleotides agree with TRBD1. The CDR3 extends over 14 amino acids. The trim removed 5 bases at V and 3 bases at J, leaving 5 bases unmatched. In germline, CDR1 is SGHTA, CDR2 FQGNSA. CDR3 sequence: CASSQLGQGYEQYV. The CDR3 DNA follows: TGTGCCAGCAGCCAACTGGGACAGGGCTACGAGCAGTACGTC.

The rearrangement links TRBV11-2 to TRBJ1-1; D gene unclear. This CDR3 has 13 residues. The ends were cut back, 3 bases at V and 4 bases at J, with 9 bases in the middle. Germline V gives CDR1 SGHAT, CDR2 FQNNGV. CDR3 DNA sequence: TGTGCCAGCAGCTTTTTACGGGGCACTGAAGCTTTCTTT. Protein product: CASSFLRGTEAFF. Full variable domain (remainder filled in from reference TRBV11-2 and TRBJ1-1): EAGVAQSPRYKIIEKRQSVAFWCNPISGHATLYWYQQILGQGPKLLIQFQNNGVVDDSQLPKDRFSAERLKGVDSTLKIQPAKLEDSAVYLCASSFLRGTEAFFGQGTRLTVV.

CDR3 DNA sequence: TGTGCCAGCAGCTCAGGGACAGGGGGCTACAATGAGCAGTTCTTC. The encoded protein is CASSSGTGGYNEQFF. The rearrangement uses TRBV11-2 and TRBJ2-1, with TRBD1 identical over 11 bases. CDR1 is SGHAT and CDR2 is FQNNGV in the germline V gene. The CDR3 contains 15 residues. The trim removed 4 bases at V and 3 bases at J, leaving 2 bases unmatched.

The chain combines TRBV28 with TRBJ2-7, with D possibly being TRBD2 (5 bases). Germline V gene sequence: CDR1 MDHEN, CDR2 SYDVKM. V dropped 3 bases and J dropped 4 bases, with 13 bases sitting between them. The CDR3 extends over 14 amino acids. The CDR3 here is CASSLELEVYEQYF. The DNA of the CDR3 is TGTGCCAGCAGTTTGGAACTAGAAGTATACGAGCAGTACTTC.

The J gene is TRBJ1-3, the V gene TRBV7-9; D call uncertain. The CDR3 loop spans 15 amino acids. V was trimmed by 7 bases and J by 0 bases, leaving 13 bases between them. CDR1 is SEHNR, CDR2 FQNEAQ, per germline (reference sequence). CDR3 sequence: CASTVRLNSGNTIYF. The CDR3 DNA follows: TGTGCCAGCACCGTCCGACTGAACTCTGGAAACACCATATATTTT.

CDR3 nucleotides: TGCGCCAGCAGCCAAGACGGGCTAGCGAATGAGCAGTTCTTC. Amino acid sequence: CASSQDGLANEQFF. The gene calls are TRBV4-3 and TRBJ2-1; tentative D call: TRBD2 (6 bases). The CDR3 has 14 amino acids. V was pared by 0 bases and J by 7 bases, with 10 bases between. Germline V CDR1 and CDR2: LGHNA, YSLEER.

The V call is TRBV27, the J call TRBJ2-2; a weak D match, TRBD2 (6 bases). CDR1 is MNHEY, CDR2 SMNVEV, per germline (reference sequence). Trimming took off 5 bases at V and 6 bases at J, with 19 bases between the two ends. The CDR3 spans 16 residues. Here the CDR3 DNA reads TGTGCCAGCAGTCCGCCGTTTCTGGCGGGACCCGGGGAGCTGTTTTTT. Its translation: CASSPPFLAGPGELFF.

The V gene is TRBV19, the J gene TRBJ1-1; D ambiguous. The germline CDR1 and CDR2 sequences are LNHDA and SQIVND (reference sequence). Trimming removed 9 bases at V and 3 bases at J, with 17 bases between. The CDR3 has 14 amino acids. In DNA form, the CDR3 reads TGTGCCAGCTCCCCGACCCGGAGGGACACTGAAGCTTTCTTT. Encoded protein: CASSPTRRDTEAFF.

The V call is TRBV27, the J call TRBJ1-5; 9 nucleotides agree with TRBD1. The J segment lost 6 bases and the V segment lost 6 bases, leaving 6 bases of the junction unmatched. This CDR3 is built from 14 residues. Germline-derived CDR1 and CDR2 are MNHEY and SMNVEV (reference sequence). CDR3 protein: CASSYTGGGQPQHF. The CDR3 coding sequence is TGTGCCAGCAGCTATACAGGGGGCGGTCAGCCCCAGCATTTT.

The chain couples TRBV7-2 to TRBJ1-3, with 9 nucleotides matching TRBD1. Germline values: CDR1 SGHTA, CDR2 FQGNSA. V was clipped by 8 bases and J by 0 bases; unmatched bases: 8. This CDR3 contains 16 residues. In nucleotides, the CDR3 is TGTGCCAGCGGCGGTGGACAGGGGAGCTCTGGAAACACCATATATTTT. This codes for CASGGGQGSSGNTIYF.

V and J are TRBV5-1 and TRBJ2-7, with 9 bases aligning to TRBD2. V was pared by 2 bases and J by 2 bases, with 14 bases of the junction left unmatched. Germline V gene sequence: CDR1 SGHRS, CDR2 YFSETQ. The CDR3 loop spans 18 amino acids. The CDR3 bases are TGCGCCAGCAGCTTAGGTGGTAGCGGGAGAACCACTGCCTACGAGCAGTACTTC. Its protein is CASSLGGSGRTTAYEQYF.

This clone occurred a few times. DNA of the CDR3: TGTGCCAGTAGAGATGCAGTTAATAGCAATCAGCCCCAGCATTTT. Protein product: CASRDAVNSNQPQHF. The chain is built from TRBV19 and TRBJ1-5; no reliable D call. The CDR3 covers 15 residues. Per the germline V gene, CDR1 is LNHDA and CDR2 is SQIVND (reference sequence). V gave up 6 bases and J gave up 0 bases, with 12 bases separating them. Full variable domain (outside the CDR3, taken from reference TRBV19 and TRBJ1-5): DGGITQSPKYLFRKEGQNVTLSCEQNLNHDAMYWYRQDPGQGLRLIYYSQIVNDFQKGDIAEGYSVSREKKESFPLTVTSAQKNPTAFYLCASRDAVNSNQPQHFGDGTRLSIL.

The chain combines TRBV5-1 with TRBJ1-1; unclear D gene. The CDR3 extends over 14 amino acids. Germline V gives CDR1 SGHRS, CDR2 YFSETQ. V lost 0 bases to trimming and J lost 0 bases, with 6 bases between them. The CDR3 reads CASSLAVLNTEAFF. DNA for the CDR3: TGCGCCAGCAGCTTGGCCGTCCTGAACACTGAAGCTTTCTTT. Full variable domain (missing parts from reference TRBV5-1 and TRBJ1-1): KAGVTQTPRYLIKTRGQQVTLSCSPISGHRSVSWYQQTPGQGLQFLFEYFSETQRNKGNFPGRFSGRQFSNSRSEMNVSTLELGDSALYLCASSLAVLNTEAFFGQGTRLTVV.

This chain uses TRBV4-1 with TRBJ2-1, with 8 bases identical to TRBD1. V was clipped by 1 base and J by 9 bases; unmatched bases: 5. From germline, CDR1 is MGHRA and CDR2 YSYEKL. The CDR3 has 14 residues. The CDR3 region has the DNA TGCGCCAGCAGCCAAGGACAGGGGTGGGGTGAGCAGTTCTTC. Protein sequence: CASSQGQGWGEQFF.

The rearrangement joins TRBV28 to TRBJ1-2; unclear D gene. Trimming cost V 1 base and J 0 bases, with 15 bases left between them. There are 17 residues in the CDR3. The V gene's germline CDR1 is MDHEN and CDR2 SYDVKM. For the CDR3, the DNA is TGTGCCAGCAGTTTATTGGCAGTTGCTTTCGCTAACTATGGCTACACCTTC. Translation: CASSLLAVAFANYGYTF.

This clone showed up just a few times. Here the CDR3 reads CASSLDGGSYNEQFF. CDR3 nucleotide sequence: TGTGCCAGCAGCTTGGACGGAGGCTCCTACAATGAGCAGTTCTTC. The chain links TRBV5-6 to TRBJ2-1, with TRBD2 as a possible D gene (5 bases). Germline assignment: CDR1 SGHDT and CDR2 YYEEEE. Trimming removed 0 bases at V and 0 bases at J, with 7 bases between. The CDR3 contains 15 residues.

The chain has TRBV6-5 and TRBJ1-1, with D unresolved. Germline V gene data show CDR1 as MNHEY and CDR2 as SVGAGI. V was pared by 6 bases and J by 8 bases, with 16 bases between. The CDR3 runs 13 residues. CDR3 in DNA: TGTGCCAGCAGCCACCATGAGGCAGCGGAAGCTTTCTTT. Protein product: CASSHHEAAEAFF.

The rearrangement joins TRBV6-6 to TRBJ1-2, with no clear D. The germline V and J ends were trimmed by 6 bases and 2 bases, with 10 bases remaining between them. The CDR3 has 13 amino acids. Germline CDR1 is MNHNY and CDR2 is SVGAGI (reference sequence). CDR3 amino acids: CASRPSKNYGYTF. Here the CDR3 DNA reads TGTGCCAGCAGACCTTCTAAGAACTATGGCTACACCTTC.

V is TRBV7-2 and J is TRBJ2-7; D gene uncertain. The CDR3 has 13 amino acids. V was pared by 4 bases and J by 3 bases, with 10 bases between. Germline values: CDR1 SGHTA, CDR2 FQGNSA. DNA of the CDR3: TGTGCCAGCAGCTCCGGGTTTGGCTACGAGCAGTACTTC. It codes for CASSSGFGYEQYF.

This clone was observed a single time. The chain employs TRBV7-8 and TRBJ1-3, with a possible D match to TRBD1 (5 bases). The CDR3 has 15 residues. Deletions cut 6 bases from V and 3 bases from J, with 15 bases between. Germline V lookup: CDR1 SGHVS, CDR2 FQNEAQ. The DNA of the CDR3 is TGTGCCAGCAGGGCCGGGACTTCCCATGGAAACACCATATATTTT. Protein: CASRAGTSHGNTIYF.